This TCR beta chain comes out of a study of identical twins. Study results and caveats: A lower insertion count was a feature of abundant cord blood beta clonotypes, with no such feature in memory repertoires.

cDNA molecules carried unique molecular identifiers, and template switching added a universal primer site. TCRdb reprocessed the 5' RACE reads via MiXCR and lists one record per CDR3 protein. The sample lists hundreds of thousands of distinct CDR3 sequences, around 20% seen once, with roughly 0.5% in the top ten. As for this clonotype: The antigen remains undetermined.

These data were also reused for a study on yellow fever vaccine responses in identical twins.

Input material: CD4+ T cells sorted from blood. This sequence originates from a woman between 18 and 30 years old in good health.

The CDR3 DNA sequence: TGTGCCAGTAGTACTCTAGCGGAACCCCAAGAGACCCAGTACTTC. It codes for CASSTLAEPQETQYF. The chain joins TRBV19 to TRBJ2-5, with 7 positions matching TRBD2. Germline V CDR1 and CDR2: LNHDA, SQIVND (reference sequence). Losses at the gene ends were 4 bases for V and 1 base for J; bases not matched to a gene: 6. There are 15 residues in the CDR3.